This T cell receptor (beta chain) was retrieved from a study of cytotoxic CD8 clonotypes in ibrutinib-treated CLL. Profiling relied on immunoSEQ multiplex PCR, and the TCRdb table lists in-frame clones only, not all of them. In the table there are about 300,000 clones, 76% of which are singletons. As for this clone: Its antigen is not known.

Study-wide results and caveats: A difference in sampling times existed between sustained-remission and progressing patients. Clonality went higher at ibrutinib response and then dropped back toward baseline at progression.

V trimming: 6 bases; J trimming: 5 bases; junction bases outside the gene matches: 6. From germline, CDR1 is SNHLY and CDR2 FYNNEI. The CDR3 runs 15 residues. PBMCs that had been cryopreserved were the source of 1.5 to 2.5 micrograms of genomic DNA for TCR beta libraries. Sequencing was performed on PBMCs, taken at disease progression, from a patient treated with ibrutinib. This receptor was identified in a human donor with chronic lymphocytic leukemia. This chain connects TRBV2 to TRBJ2-5; 13 bases line up with TRBD2. DNA of the CDR3: TGTGCCAGCAGACTTACTAGCGGGGGGGATGAGACCCAGTACTTC. Translation: CASRLTSGGDETQYF.